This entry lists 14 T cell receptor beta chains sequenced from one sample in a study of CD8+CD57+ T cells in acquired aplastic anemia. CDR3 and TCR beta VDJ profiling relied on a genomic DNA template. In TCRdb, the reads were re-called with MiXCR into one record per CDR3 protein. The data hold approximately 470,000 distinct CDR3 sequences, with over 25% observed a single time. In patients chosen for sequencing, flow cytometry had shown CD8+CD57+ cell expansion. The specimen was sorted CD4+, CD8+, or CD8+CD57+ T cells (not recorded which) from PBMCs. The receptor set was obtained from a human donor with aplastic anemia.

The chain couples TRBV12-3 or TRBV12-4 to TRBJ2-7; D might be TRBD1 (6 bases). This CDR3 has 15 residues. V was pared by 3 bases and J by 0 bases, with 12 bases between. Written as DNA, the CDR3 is TGTGCCAGCAGTTTGAGTACAGGGTCCTCCTACGAGCAGTACTTC. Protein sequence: CASSLSTGSSYEQYF.

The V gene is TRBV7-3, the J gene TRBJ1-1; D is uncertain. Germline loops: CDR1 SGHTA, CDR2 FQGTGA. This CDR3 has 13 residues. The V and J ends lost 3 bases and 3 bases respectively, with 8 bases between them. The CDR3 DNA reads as TGTGCCAGCAGCTTCCCGGGAGACACTGAAGCTTTCTTT. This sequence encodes CASSFPGDTEAFF.

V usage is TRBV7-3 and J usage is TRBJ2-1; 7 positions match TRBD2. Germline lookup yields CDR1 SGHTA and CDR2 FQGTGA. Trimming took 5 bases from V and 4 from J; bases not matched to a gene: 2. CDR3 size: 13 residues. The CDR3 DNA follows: TGTGCCAGCAGCGCTAGCGGATACAATGAGCAGTTCTTC. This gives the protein CASSASGYNEQFF.

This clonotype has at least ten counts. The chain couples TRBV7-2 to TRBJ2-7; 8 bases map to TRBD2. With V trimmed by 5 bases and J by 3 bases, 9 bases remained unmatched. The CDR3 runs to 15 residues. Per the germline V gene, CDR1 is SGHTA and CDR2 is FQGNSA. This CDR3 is CASSPLAGAIYEQYF. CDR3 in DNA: TGTGCCAGCAGCCCGCTAGCGGGCGCAATCTACGAGCAGTACTTC.

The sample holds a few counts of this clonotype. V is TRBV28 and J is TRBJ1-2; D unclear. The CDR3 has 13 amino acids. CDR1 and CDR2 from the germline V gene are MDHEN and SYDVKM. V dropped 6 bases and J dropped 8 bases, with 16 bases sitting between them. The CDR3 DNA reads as TGTGCCAGCAGCCCAGCCGTAGCGACCGGCTACACCTTC. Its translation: CASSPAVATGYTF.

CDR3 in amino acids: CASSLAVDRGVEQYF. The DNA for the CDR3 is TGTGCCAGCAGCTTGGCCGTTGACAGGGGAGTAGAGCAGTACTTC. The V gene is TRBV5-8, the J gene TRBJ2-7, with 8 bases lining up with TRBD1. The V gene's germline CDR1 is SGHTS and CDR2 YDEGEE. After removal of 0 bases from V and 7 bases from J, the junction contained 9 bases not matched to a gene. This CDR3 contains 15 residues.

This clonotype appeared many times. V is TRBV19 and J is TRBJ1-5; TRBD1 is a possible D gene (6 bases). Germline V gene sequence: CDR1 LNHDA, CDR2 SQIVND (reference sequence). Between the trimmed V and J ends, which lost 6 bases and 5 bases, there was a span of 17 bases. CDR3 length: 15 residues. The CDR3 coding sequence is TGTGCCAGTAGCGGAGGGGGGGGGTCTTATCAGCCCCAGCATTTT. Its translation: CASSGGGGSYQPQHF.

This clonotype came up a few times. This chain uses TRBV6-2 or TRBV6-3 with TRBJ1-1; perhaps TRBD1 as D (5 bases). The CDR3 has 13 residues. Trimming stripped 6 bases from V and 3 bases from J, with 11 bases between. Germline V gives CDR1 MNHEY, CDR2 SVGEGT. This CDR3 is CASRQGGYTEAFF. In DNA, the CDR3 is TGTGCCAGCAGGCAGGGAGGGTACACTGAAGCTTTCTTT.

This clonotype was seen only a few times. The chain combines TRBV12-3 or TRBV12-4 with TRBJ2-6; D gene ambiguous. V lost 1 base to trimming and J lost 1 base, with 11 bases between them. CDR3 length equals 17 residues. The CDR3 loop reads CASSLEVADSGANVLTF. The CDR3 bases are TGTGCCAGCAGTTTAGAGGTAGCAGATTCTGGGGCCAACGTCCTGACTTTC.

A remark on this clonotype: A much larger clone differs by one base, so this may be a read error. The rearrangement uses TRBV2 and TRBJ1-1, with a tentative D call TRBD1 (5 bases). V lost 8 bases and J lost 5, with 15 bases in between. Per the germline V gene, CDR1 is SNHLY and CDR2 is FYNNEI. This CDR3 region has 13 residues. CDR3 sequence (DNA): TGTGCCAGCTCTGGGGGGTGGAGGACTGAAGCTTTCTTT. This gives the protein CASSGGWRTEAFF.

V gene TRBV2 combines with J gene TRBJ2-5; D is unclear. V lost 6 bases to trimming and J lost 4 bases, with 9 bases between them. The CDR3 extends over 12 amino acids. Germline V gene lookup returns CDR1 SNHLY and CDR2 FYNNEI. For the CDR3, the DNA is TGTGCCAGCAGCCACCGGCGAGAGACCCAGTACTTC. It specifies CASSHRRETQYF. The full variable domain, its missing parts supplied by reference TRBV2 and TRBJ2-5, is EPEVTQTPSHQVTQMGQEVILRCVPISNHLYFYWYRQILGQKVEFLVSFYNNEISEKSEIFDDQFSVERPDGSNFTLKIRSTKLEDSAMYFCASSHRRETQYFGPGTRLLVL.

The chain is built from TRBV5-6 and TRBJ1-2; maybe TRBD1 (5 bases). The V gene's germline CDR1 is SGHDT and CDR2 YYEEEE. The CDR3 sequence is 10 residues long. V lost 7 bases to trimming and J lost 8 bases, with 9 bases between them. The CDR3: CASHGGGYTF. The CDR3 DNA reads TGTGCCAGCCACGGGGGGGGCTACACCTTC.

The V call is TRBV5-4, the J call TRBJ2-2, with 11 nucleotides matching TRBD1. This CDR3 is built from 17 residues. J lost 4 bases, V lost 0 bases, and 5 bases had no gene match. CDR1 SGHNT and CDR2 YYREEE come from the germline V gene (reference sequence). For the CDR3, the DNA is TGTGCCAGCAGCTTGGGGACAGGGGGCTACGGCACCGGGGAGCTGTTTTTT. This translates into CASSLGTGGYGTGELFF.

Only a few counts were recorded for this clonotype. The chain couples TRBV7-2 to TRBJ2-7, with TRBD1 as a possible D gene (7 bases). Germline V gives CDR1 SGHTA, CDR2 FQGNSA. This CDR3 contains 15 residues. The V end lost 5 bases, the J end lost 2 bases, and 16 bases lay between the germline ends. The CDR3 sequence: CASSPEGAGTYEQYF. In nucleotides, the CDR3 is TGTGCCAGCAGCCCGGAGGGGGCAGGAACCTACGAGCAGTACTTC.